The subject of this entry is one T cell receptor beta chain. Trimming pared 8 bases from V and 7 bases from J, leaving 15 bases between. Germline V gene sequence: CDR1 MNHEY, CDR2 SMNVEV (reference sequence). The CDR3 sequence is 13 residues long. The source of the sample is a study of cytomegalovirus exposure and HLA in healthy donors. Both 60 Vbeta primers and 13 Jbeta primers went into the PCR. Assay used: immunoSEQ multiplex PCR; TCRdb lists only in-frame clones, some missing. The sample has about 140,000 clones; about three quarters are singletons. V gene TRBV27 combines with J gene TRBJ2-4, with D possibly being TRBD2 (6 bases). The origin of this receptor is a human donor in good health. Sequences were obtained from PBMCs. The CDR3 sequence: CASSHGGTNIQYF. The DNA of the CDR3 is TGTGCCAGCTCTCATGGGGGGACCAACATTCAGTACTTC.